This T cell receptor (beta chain) derives from a study of shared clonotypes between healthy human individuals. The CDR3 totals 14 residues. CDR1 LNHDA and CDR2 SQIVND come from the germline V gene (reference sequence). V was pared by 5 bases and J by 0 bases, with 10 bases between. Repertoires were generated with immunoSEQ multiplex PCR, while TCRdb's copy carries only in-frame clones and drops some. The sample gives about 1 million clones, around 75% of which show up once; over 1.3% is in the top ten. The specimen was memory CD4+ T cells sorted from blood. Indicated subset: CD45RA-negative fraction. The receptor comes from a man between 18 and 29 years old in good health. V gene TRBV19 combines with J gene TRBJ1-1; D unclear. The CDR3 spells CASSQDGMNTEAFF. The CDR3 bases are TGTGCCAGTAGTCAGGACGGGATGAACACTGAAGCTTTCTTT.